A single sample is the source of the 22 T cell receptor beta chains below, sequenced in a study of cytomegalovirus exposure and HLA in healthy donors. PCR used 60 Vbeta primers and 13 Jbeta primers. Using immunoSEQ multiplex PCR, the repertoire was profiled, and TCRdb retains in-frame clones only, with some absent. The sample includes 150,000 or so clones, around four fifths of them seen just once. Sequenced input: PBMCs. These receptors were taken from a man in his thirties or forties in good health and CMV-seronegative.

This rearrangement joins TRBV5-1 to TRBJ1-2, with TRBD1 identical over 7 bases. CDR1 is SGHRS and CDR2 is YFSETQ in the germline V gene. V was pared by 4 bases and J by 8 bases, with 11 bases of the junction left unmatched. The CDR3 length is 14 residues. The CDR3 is CASSPRTGSGGYTF. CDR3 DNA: TGCGCCAGCAGCCCGCGGACAGGCTCAGGAGGCTACACCTTC.

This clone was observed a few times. CDR3 nucleotide sequence: TGTGCCAGCAGCTTAGTAGCAGGGGATCAGCCCCAGCATTTT. Amino acids: CASSLVAGDQPQHF. The chain carries TRBV7-9 and TRBJ1-5, with a weak D call TRBD1 (6 bases). There are 14 residues in the CDR3. Between the trimmed V and J ends, which lost 1 base and 5 bases, there was a span of 9 bases. The germline CDR1 and CDR2 sequences are SEHNR and FQNEAQ (reference sequence).

For the CDR3, the DNA is TGTGCCAGCAGCAAGGACAGAGGATTAGCGGGGCCGAGCTCCTACGAGCAGTACTTC. This sequence encodes CASSKDRGLAGPSSYEQYF. The V gene is TRBV13, the J gene TRBJ2-7, with 8 nucleotides matching TRBD2. The V gene's germline CDR1 is PRHDT and CDR2 FYEKMQ (reference sequence). CDR3 length: 19 residues. V lost 5 bases to trimming and J lost 0 bases; unmatched junction nucleotides: 18.

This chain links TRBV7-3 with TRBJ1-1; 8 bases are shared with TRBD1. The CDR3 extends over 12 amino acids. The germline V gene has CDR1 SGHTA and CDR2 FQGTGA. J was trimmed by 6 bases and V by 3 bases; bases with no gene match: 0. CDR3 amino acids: CASSLTGAEAFF. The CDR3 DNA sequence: TGTGCCAGCAGCTTGACAGGGGCTGAAGCTTTCTTT.

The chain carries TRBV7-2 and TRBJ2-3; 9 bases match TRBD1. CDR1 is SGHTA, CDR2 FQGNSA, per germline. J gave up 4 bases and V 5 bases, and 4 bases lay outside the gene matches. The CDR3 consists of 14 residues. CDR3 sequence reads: CASSVDRGSDTQYF. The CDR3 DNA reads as TGTGCCAGCAGCGTCGACAGGGGGTCAGATACGCAGTATTTT.

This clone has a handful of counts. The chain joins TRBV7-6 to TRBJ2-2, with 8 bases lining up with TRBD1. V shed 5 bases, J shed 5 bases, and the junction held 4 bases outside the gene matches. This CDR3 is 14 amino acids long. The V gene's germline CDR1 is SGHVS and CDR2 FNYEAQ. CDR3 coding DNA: TGTGCCAGCAGCCCCCGACAGGGGACCGGGGAGCTGTTTTTT. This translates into CASSPRQGTGELFF.

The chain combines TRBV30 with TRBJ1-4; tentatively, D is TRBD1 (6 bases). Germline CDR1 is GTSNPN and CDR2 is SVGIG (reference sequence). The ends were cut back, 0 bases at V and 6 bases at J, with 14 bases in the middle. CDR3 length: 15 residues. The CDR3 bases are TGTGCCTGGAGTGTCCCAGGGGCCGGTGATGAAAAACTGTTTTTT. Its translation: CAWSVPGAGDEKLFF.

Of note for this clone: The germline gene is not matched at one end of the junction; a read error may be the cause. CDR3 protein: CASSSTGLAANTGELFF. The DNA of the CDR3 is TGTGCTAGCAGCTCGACCGGACTAGCGGCTAACACCGGGGAGCTGTTTTTT. The chain joins TRBV7-7 to TRBJ2-2; TRBD2 matches 10 bases. Germline loops: CDR1 SSHAT, CDR2 FNYEAQ (reference sequence). The CDR3 extends over 17 amino acids.

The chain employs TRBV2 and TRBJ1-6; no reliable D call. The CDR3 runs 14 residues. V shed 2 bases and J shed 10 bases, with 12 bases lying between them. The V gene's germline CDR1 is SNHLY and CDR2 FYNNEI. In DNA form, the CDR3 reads TGTGCCAGCAGTGAAACAGCCCGACGATCACCCCTCCACTTT. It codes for CASSETARRSPLHF.

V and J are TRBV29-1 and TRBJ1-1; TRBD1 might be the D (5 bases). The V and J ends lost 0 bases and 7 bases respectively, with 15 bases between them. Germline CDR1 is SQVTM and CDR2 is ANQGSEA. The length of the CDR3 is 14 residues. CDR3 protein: CSVEDLAPGGEAFF. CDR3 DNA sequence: TGCAGCGTTGAAGATCTCGCCCCCGGGGGTGAAGCTTTCTTT.

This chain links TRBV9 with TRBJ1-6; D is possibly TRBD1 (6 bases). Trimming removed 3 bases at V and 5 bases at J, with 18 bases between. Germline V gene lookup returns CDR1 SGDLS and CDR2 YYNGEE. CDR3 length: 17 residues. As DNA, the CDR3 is TGTGCCAGCAGCGCCTCCGGGAGGACAGTTGATAATTCACCCCTCCACTTT. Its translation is CASSASGRTVDNSPLHF.

CDR3 residues: CASGSTGQGYGYTF. CDR3 coding DNA: TGTGCCAGCGGGTCAACTGGACAGGGCTATGGCTACACCTTC. V gene TRBV9 combines with J gene TRBJ1-2, with 8 nucleotides matching TRBD1. The CDR3 has 14 amino acids. CDR1 is SGDLS and CDR2 is YYNGEE in the germline V gene. With 7 bases clipped from V and 4 bases from J, the junction kept 9 bases outside the gene matches.

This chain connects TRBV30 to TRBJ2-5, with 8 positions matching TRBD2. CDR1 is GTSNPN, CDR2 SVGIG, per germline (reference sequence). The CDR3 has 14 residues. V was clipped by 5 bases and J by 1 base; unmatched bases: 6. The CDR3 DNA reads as TGTGCCTGGGCGGGGGGTCGGCCCCAAGAGACCCAGTACTTC. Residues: CAWAGGRPQETQYF.

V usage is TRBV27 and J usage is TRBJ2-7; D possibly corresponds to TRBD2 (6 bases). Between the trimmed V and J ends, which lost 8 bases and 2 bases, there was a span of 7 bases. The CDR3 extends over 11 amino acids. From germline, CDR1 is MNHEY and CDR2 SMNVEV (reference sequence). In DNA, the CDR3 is TGTGCCAGCGGGGGGACCTACGAGCAGTACTTC. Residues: CASGGTYEQYF.

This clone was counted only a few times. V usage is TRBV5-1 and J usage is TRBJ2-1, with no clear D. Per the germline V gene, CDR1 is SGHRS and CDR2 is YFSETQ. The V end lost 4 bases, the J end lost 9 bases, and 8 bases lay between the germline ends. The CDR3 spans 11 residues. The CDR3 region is CASSIDFEQFF. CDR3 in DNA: TGCGCCAGCAGCATAGACTTTGAGCAGTTCTTC.

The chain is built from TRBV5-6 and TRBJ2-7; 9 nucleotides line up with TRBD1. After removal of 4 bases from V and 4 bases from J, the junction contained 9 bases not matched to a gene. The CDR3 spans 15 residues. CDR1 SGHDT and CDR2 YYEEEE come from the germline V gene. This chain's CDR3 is CASSPETGGLYEQYF. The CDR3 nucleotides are TGTGCCAGCAGCCCCGAGACAGGGGGTCTTTACGAGCAGTACTTC.

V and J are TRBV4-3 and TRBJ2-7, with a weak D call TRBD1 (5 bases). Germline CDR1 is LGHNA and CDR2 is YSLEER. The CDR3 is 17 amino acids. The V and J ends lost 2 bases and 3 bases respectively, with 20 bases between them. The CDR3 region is CASSQQVPAGLVYEQYF. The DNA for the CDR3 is TGCGCCAGCAGCCAACAAGTCCCCGCAGGGTTAGTCTACGAGCAGTACTTC.

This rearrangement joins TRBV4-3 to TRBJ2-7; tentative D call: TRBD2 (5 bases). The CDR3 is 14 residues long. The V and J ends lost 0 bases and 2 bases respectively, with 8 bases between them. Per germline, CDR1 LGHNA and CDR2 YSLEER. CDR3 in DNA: TGCGCCAGCAGCCAAGATCTCGGGACCTACGAGCAGTACTTC. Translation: CASSQDLGTYEQYF.

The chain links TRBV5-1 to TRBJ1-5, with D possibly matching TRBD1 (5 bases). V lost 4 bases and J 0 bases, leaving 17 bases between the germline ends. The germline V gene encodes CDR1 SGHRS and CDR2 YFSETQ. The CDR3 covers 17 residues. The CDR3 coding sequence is TGCGCCAGCAGCGCGGGACCGATCCAATATAGCAATCAGCCCCAGCATTTT. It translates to CASSAGPIQYSNQPQHF.

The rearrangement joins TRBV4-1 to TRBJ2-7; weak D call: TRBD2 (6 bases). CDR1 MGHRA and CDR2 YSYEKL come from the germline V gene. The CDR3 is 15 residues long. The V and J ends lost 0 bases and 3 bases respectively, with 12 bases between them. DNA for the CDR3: TGCGCCAGCAGCCAAGAAGGGGCGGGGTACTACGAGCAGTACTTC. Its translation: CASSQEGAGYYEQYF.

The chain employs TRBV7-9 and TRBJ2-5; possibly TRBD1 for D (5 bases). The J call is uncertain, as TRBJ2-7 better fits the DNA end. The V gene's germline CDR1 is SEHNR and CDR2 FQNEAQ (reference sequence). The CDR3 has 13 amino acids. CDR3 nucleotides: TGTGCCAGCAGCTTTGGACACACCTACGAGCAGTACTTC. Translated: CASSFGHTYEQYF.

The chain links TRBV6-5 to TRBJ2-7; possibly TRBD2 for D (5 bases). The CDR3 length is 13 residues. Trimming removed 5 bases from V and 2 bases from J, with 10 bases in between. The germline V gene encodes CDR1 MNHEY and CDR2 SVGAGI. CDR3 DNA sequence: TGTGCCAGCAGTCAGTCCGGGACCTACGAGCAGTACTTC. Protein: CASSQSGTYEQYF.